A selection of T cell receptor beta chains follows, all from one sample in a study of CD8+ T cells in alopecia areata. Sequenced by immunoSEQ multiplex PCR; TCRdb stores in-frame clones only, minus some. Of 150,000 to 200,000 clones in the sample, about 55% are singletons; the top ten hold under 14%. The material sequenced was CD8+ T cells sorted from blood, taken at week 24, from a patient treated with tofacitinib. These receptors were obtained from a human donor with alopecia areata. Each CDR3 is given with its conserved first and last residue. A D gene is named only where the DNA matches it firmly. Only some rows state a clone size, as once, few, many or a class for expanded clones.

TRBJ1-4,-,TRBV4-3,few,CASSQVGATNEKLFF,TGCGCCAGCAGCCAAGTTGGGGCAACTAATGAAAAACTGTTTTTT
TRBJ2-2,-,TRBV11-3,-,CASSLGQETGELFF,TGTGCCAGCAGCTTAGGGCAGGAAACCGGGGAGCTGTTTTTT
TRBJ1-1,-,TRBV5-1,few,CASTFESRGTEAFF,TGCGCCAGCACTTTCGAATCTCGGGGCACTGAAGCTTTCTTT
TRBJ2-1,TRBD1,TRBV7-9,-,CASSRDSSYNEQFF,TGTGCCAGCAGCCGGGACAGCTCCTACAATGAGCAGTTCTTC
TRBJ1-1,-,TRBV9,-,CASSAGQNMNTEAFF,TGTGCCAGCAGCGCAGGACAGAACATGAACACTGAAGCTTTCTTT
TRBJ1-1,TRBD1,TRBV13,-,CASSEGQGNTEAFF,TGTGCCAGCAGCGAGGGACAGGGGAACACTGAAGCTTTCTTT
TRBJ2-1,-,TRBV25-1,-,CASSGGWGQFF,TGTGCCAGTTCCGGGGGATGGGGGCAGTTCTTC
TRBJ1-4,TRBD1,TRBV7-9,few,CASSFTGQGEKLFF,TGTGCCAGCAGCTTTACGGGACAGGGTGAAAAACTGTTTTTT
TRBJ1-5,-,TRBV6-6,-,CASSSRWGFQPQHF,TGTGCCAGCAGTTCCCGATGGGGATTTCAGCCCCAGCATTTT
TRBJ2-5,TRBD1,TRBV5-6,-,CASSLGQGETQYF,TGTGCCAGCAGCTTGGGACAGGGTGAGACCCAGTACTTC
TRBJ2-2,TRBD2,TRBV11-2,-,CASSQRGGDTGELFF,TGTGCCAGCAGCCAACGGGGGGGAGACACCGGGGAGCTGTTTTTT
TRBJ2-2,TRBD1,TRBV5-4,-,CASSLEGQGGTGELFF,TGTGCCAGCAGCTTGGAGGGACAGGGGGGCACCGGGGAGCTGTTTTTT
TRBJ2-5,-,TRBV7-6,-,CASSPRWQETQYF,TGTGCCAGCAGCCCTAGGTGGCAAGAGACCCAGTACTTC
TRBJ1-5,TRBD1,TRBV4-3,-,CASSPDRGPNQPQHF,TGCGCCAGCAGCCCGGACAGGGGGCCCAATCAGCCCCAGCATTTT
TRBJ2-1,TRBD2,TRBV5-6,-,CASSQRTSGVNNEQFF,TGTGCCAGCAGCCAAAGGACTAGCGGGGTTAACAATGAGCAGTTCTTC
TRBJ2-1,TRBD1,TRBV12-5,-,CASGWGQMNEQFF,TGTGCTAGTGGTTGGGGACAGATGAATGAGCAGTTCTTC
TRBJ1-2,-,TRBV30,-,CAWAISDGGYTF,TGTGCCTGGGCCATCTCGGACGGTGGCTACACCTTC
TRBJ1-4,TRBD1,TRBV7-2,few,CASSPGDRASTNEKLFF,TGTGCCAGCAGCCCGGGGGACAGGGCTTCGACTAATGAAAAACTGTTTTTT
TRBJ1-1,-,TRBV9,-,CASSLKNTEAFF,TGTGCCAGCAGCTTAAAAAACACTGAAGCTTTCTTT
TRBJ1-2,-,TRBV29-1,-,CSVVRTDYGYTF,TGCAGCGTGGTGAGGACAGACTATGGCTACACCTTC
TRBJ2-7,-,TRBV5-4,-,CASSPNTGFYEQYF,TGTGCCAGCAGCCCCAACACGGGGTTCTACGAGCAGTACTTC
TRBJ1-2,TRBD1,TRBV7-9,-,CASSLWTGYGYTF,TGTGCCAGCAGCCTGTGGACAGGCTATGGCTACACCTTC
TRBJ2-2,-,TRBV6-1,-,CATVDTGELFF,TGTGCCACCGTAGACACCGGGGAGCTGTTTTTT
TRBJ2-5,-,TRBV7-8,-,CASSLAIGRTQYF,TGTGCCAGCAGCTTAGCTATAGGGAGGACCCAGTACTTC
TRBJ2-3,-,TRBV25-1,-,CASSEFGGSDTQYF,TGTGCCAGCAGTGAATTTGGGGGTTCAGATACGCAGTATTTT
TRBJ2-7,-,TRBV4-3,few,CASSQDRRSEQYF,TGCGCCAGCAGCCAAGATCGGCGGAGCGAGCAGTACTTC
TRBJ2-1,-,TRBV5-6,-,CASSGEKNEQFF,TGTGCCAGCAGCGGAGAGAAAAATGAGCAGTTCTTC
TRBJ2-7,TRBD1,TRBV7-2,-,CASSSGTGGSEQYF,TGTGCCAGCAGCTCCGGGACAGGGGGCAGCGAGCAGTACTTC